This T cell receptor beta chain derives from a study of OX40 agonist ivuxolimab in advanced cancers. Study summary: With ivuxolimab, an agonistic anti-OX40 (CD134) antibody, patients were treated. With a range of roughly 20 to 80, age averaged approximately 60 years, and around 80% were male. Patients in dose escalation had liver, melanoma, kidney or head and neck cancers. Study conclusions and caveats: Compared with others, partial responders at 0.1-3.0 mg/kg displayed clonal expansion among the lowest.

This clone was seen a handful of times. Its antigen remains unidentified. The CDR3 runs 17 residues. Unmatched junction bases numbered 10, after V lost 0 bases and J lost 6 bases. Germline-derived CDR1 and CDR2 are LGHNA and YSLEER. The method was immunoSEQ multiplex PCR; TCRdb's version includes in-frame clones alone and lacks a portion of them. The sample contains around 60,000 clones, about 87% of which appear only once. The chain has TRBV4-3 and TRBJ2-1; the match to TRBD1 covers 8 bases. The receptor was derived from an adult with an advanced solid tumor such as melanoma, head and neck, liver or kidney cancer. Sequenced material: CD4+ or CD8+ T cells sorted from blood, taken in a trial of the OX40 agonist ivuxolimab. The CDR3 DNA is TGCGCCAGCAGCCAAGATCGGGCAGGGGGCCGCGGCAATGAGCAGTTCTTC. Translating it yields CASSQDRAGGRGNEQFF.